This T cell receptor beta chain appears in the sequencing data of a study of OX40 agonist ivuxolimab in advanced cancers. This clone was detected only a few times. This table comes from immunoSEQ multiplex PCR, and its TCRdb copy is limited to in-frame clones, with some not included. Of 35,000 or so clones in the sample, approximately 79% were seen once. The receptor was derived from an adult with an advanced solid tumor such as melanoma, head and neck, liver or kidney cancer. Sequencing used CD4+ or CD8+ T cells sorted from blood, obtained in a trial of the OX40 agonist ivuxolimab.

CDR3 amino acids: CASSKEGEYGYTF. CDR3 bases: TGTGCCAGCAGCAAGGAGGGGGAGTATGGCTACACCTTC. This sequence joins TRBV5-5 and TRBJ1-2, with D perhaps matching TRBD1 (6 bases). The germline V gene has CDR1 SGHKS and CDR2 YYEKEE (reference sequence). The V end was cut by 4 bases, the J end by 5 bases, with 12 bases between. There are 13 residues in the CDR3.